The 3 T cell receptor beta chains listed next were all sequenced from one sample in a study of radiation and T cells in renal cell carcinoma. The time point is: blood 2 weeks post-SBRT. Documented treatment: 15 Gy SBRT to primary tumor, nephrectomy 4 weeks later. Here immunoSEQ multiplex PCR was the method, and the copy in TCRdb shows in-frame clones only, minus some. The sample lists some 70,000 clones, about four fifths occurring once. Sequences were derived from blood, sampled from a patient whose treatment included radiotherapy and nephrectomy. The receptors were gathered from a man between 60 and 75 years old with renal cell carcinoma.

The chain is built from TRBV27 and TRBJ2-5, with D hard to call. V dropped 4 bases and J dropped 5 bases, with 8 bases sitting between them. This CDR3 is 12 amino acids long. Germline V gene lookup returns CDR1 MNHEY and CDR2 SMNVEV (reference sequence). The DNA for the CDR3 is TGTGCCAGCAGTTCCCATTTGGAGACCCAGTACTTC. It encodes CASSSHLETQYF.

The chain joins TRBV6-5 to TRBJ1-3; a weak D match, TRBD1 (5 bases). CDR3 length: 14 residues. The V gene's germline CDR1 is MNHEY and CDR2 SVGAGI. The V and J ends lost 6 bases and 4 bases respectively, with 13 bases between them. DNA for the CDR3: TGTGCCAGCAGATCAGGACAAAGAGGAAACACCATATATTTT. It translates to CASRSGQRGNTIYF.

The V gene is TRBV19, the J gene TRBJ2-3; 9 bases match TRBD1. CDR1 and CDR2 from the germline V gene are LNHDA and SQIVND (reference sequence). Trimming removed 6 bases from V and 0 bases from J; junction bases left unmatched: 7. The CDR3 spans 16 residues. The CDR3 sequence is CASSQQGAGSTDTQYF. As DNA, the CDR3 is TGTGCCAGTAGCCAACAGGGGGCAGGAAGCACAGATACGCAGTATTTT.